Shown below are 21 T cell receptor beta chains from a single sample sequenced in a study of T cell responses to AZD1222 COVID-19 vaccine. Clones were sequenced by immunoSEQ multiplex PCR, and TCRdb holds only the in-frame ones, with some missing. The sample has 180,000 or so clones, over 90% seen once; the top ten hold less than 2.5%. The sequencing used peripheral blood, collected 28 days after the second AZD1222 dose. All receptors come from an adult who received the AZD1222 COVID-19 vaccine.

In DNA, the CDR3 is TGTGCCAGCAGTGCTCCTGTCTACGGCGACAGGGGGAATTCACCCCTCCACTTT. This translates into CASSAPVYGDRGNSPLHF. This sequence joins TRBV2 and TRBJ1-6; 9 bases match TRBD1. Germline V CDR1 and CDR2: SNHLY, FYNNEI. The CDR3 consists of 18 residues. V shed 4 bases and J 7 bases; nucleotides not matched to a gene: 14.

The rearrangement uses TRBV28 and TRBJ2-3; D tentatively fits TRBD1 or TRBD2 (6 bases each). Germline CDR1 is MDHEN and CDR2 is SYDVKM. V was clipped by 8 bases and J by 4 bases, with 13 bases between them. The CDR3 spans 13 residues. The CDR3 nucleotides are TGTGCCAGCCGAGGGGGGCGCCCAGATACGCAGTATTTT. Translating it yields CASRGGRPDTQYF.

This clone was seen just once. The CDR3 sequence is CAISERREGAYEQYF. The CDR3 region has the DNA TGTGCCATCAGTGAGAGGCGGGAGGGCGCCTACGAGCAGTACTTC. The chain couples TRBV10-3 to TRBJ2-7; 9 bases align to TRBD2. With V trimmed by 2 bases and J by 2 bases, 4 bases remained unmatched. The CDR3 loop spans 15 amino acids. CDR1 ENHRY and CDR2 SYGVKD come from the germline V gene.

The chain combines TRBV5-1 with TRBJ1-5; D is undetermined. The CDR3 covers 13 residues. Per germline, CDR1 SGHRS and CDR2 YFSETQ. Deletions cut 0 bases from V and 7 bases from J, with 8 bases between. The DNA for the CDR3 is TGCGCCAGCAGCTTGGGGTATCGGCAGCCCCAGCATTTT. Translation: CASSLGYRQPQHF.

The rearrangement uses TRBV5-1 and TRBJ2-7; a weak D match, TRBD1 (5 bases). Germline V lookup: CDR1 SGHRS, CDR2 YFSETQ. V was shortened by 4 bases and J by 0 bases, with 11 bases between the two germline ends. The CDR3 extends over 14 amino acids. In DNA, the CDR3 is TGCGCCAGCAGCCTACAGGCTAGCTCCTACGAGCAGTACTTC. This translates into CASSLQASSYEQYF.

The CDR3 DNA follows: TGTGCCATTCTCAAGAGCCTGGGGACAGGGGTCGATGGCTACACCTTC. Encoded protein: CAILKSLGTGVDGYTF. The chain employs TRBV10-3 and TRBJ1-2, with 10 bases matching TRBD1. The V gene end was trimmed by 9 bases and the J gene end by 6 bases; junction bases not matched to a gene: 16. CDR3 length: 16 residues. The germline CDR1 and CDR2 sequences are ENHRY and SYGVKD.

This clone was counted a single time. The chain recombines TRBV7-9 with TRBJ1-6; D not resolved. V was cut by 5 bases and J by 11 bases, with 10 bases left in between. CDR3 length equals 12 residues. CDR1 and CDR2 from the germline V gene are SEHNR and FQNEAQ (reference sequence). The CDR3 region is CASSDNEAPLHF. As DNA, the CDR3 is TGTGCCAGCAGCGACAATGAAGCACCCCTCCACTTT. The entire variable domain, with the rest obtained from reference TRBV7-9 and TRBJ1-6, is as follows: DTGVSQNPRHKITKRGQNVTFRCDPISEHNRLYWYRQTLGQGPEFLTYFQNEAQLEKSRLLSDRFSAERPKGSFSTLEIQRTEQGDSAMYLCASSDNEAPLHFGNGTRLTVT.

The V call is TRBV4-2, the J call TRBJ2-3; 10 bases fit TRBD2. The CDR3 loop spans 17 amino acids. V lost 0 bases, J lost 7 bases, and 10 bases stayed unmatched. Germline V lookup: CDR1 LGHNA, CDR2 YNFKEQ. Here the CDR3 reads CASSQEGQAGGPYTQYF. The DNA for the CDR3 is TGTGCCAGCAGCCAAGAGGGGCAAGCGGGGGGGCCATATACGCAGTATTTT.

The V call is TRBV6-2 or TRBV6-3, the J call TRBJ2-5; D unresolved. Germline CDR1 reads MNHEY; CDR2 reads SVGEGT. V was shortened by 1 base and J by 5 bases, with 8 bases between the two germline ends. CDR3 length equals 13 residues. The DNA for the CDR3 is TGTGCCAGCAGTTACTTTAAGACCGAGACCCAGTACTTC. It is translated as CASSYFKTETQYF.

This sequence joins TRBV11-2 and TRBJ2-7; TRBD2 is a possible D gene (5 bases). V lost 1 base and J 3 bases, leaving 13 bases between the germline ends. Germline lookup yields CDR1 SGHAT and CDR2 FQNNGV. This CDR3 has 15 residues. CDR3 in DNA: TGTGCCAGCAGCTTAGGTGTTGGCGCGGGCTACGAGCAGTACTTC. It translates to CASSLGVGAGYEQYF.

The chain carries TRBV7-8 and TRBJ1-5; D might be TRBD1 (5 bases). With 6 bases removed from V and 1 base from J, the gap between germline ends came to 7 bases. This CDR3 spans 13 amino acids. Per germline, CDR1 SGHVS and CDR2 FQNEAQ. The CDR3 bases are TGTGCCAGCAGGCGGGGGAGCAATCAGCCCCAGCATTTT. As protein: CASRRGSNQPQHF.

The rearrangement links TRBV7-2 to TRBJ2-7, with unresolved D. Germline V gene sequence: CDR1 SGHTA, CDR2 FQGNSA. Trimming left V 3 bases short and J 3 bases short, with 6 bases between. The CDR3 consists of 12 residues. CDR3 loop: CASSLSSYEQYF. The CDR3 region has the DNA TGTGCCAGCAGCTTGTCAAGCTACGAGCAGTACTTC.

This clone was seen a single time. J is TRBJ2-3 and V is TRBV4-3, with 8 positions matching TRBD2. The germline V gene has CDR1 LGHNA and CDR2 YSLEER. The CDR3 consists of 17 residues. The V segment lost 2 bases and the J segment 5 bases; nucleotides outside the gene matches: 12. CDR3 region: CASSQQSGGDHGDTQYF. CDR3 coding DNA: TGCGCCAGCAGCCAACAGTCGGGGGGGGACCACGGAGATACGCAGTATTTT.

The gene calls are TRBV4-1 and TRBJ2-4; 11 bases align to TRBD2. The germline V gene has CDR1 MGHRA and CDR2 YSYEKL. The CDR3 extends over 17 amino acids. The V segment lost 2 bases and the J segment 4 bases; nucleotides outside the gene matches: 7. CDR3 protein: CASSQPGLADLKNIQYF. In nucleotides, the CDR3 is TGCGCCAGCAGCCAACCGGGACTAGCGGACCTAAAAAACATTCAGTACTTC.

The V gene is TRBV19, the J gene TRBJ2-7; 9 bases are shared with TRBD1. Germline values: CDR1 LNHDA, CDR2 SQIVND (reference sequence). CDR3 length equals 16 residues. V was pared by 11 bases and J by 4 bases, with 18 bases of the junction left unmatched. CDR3 amino acids: CASNKGTGTGRYEQYF. CDR3 coding DNA: TGTGCCTCGAATAAGGGTACCGGGACAGGGAGATACGAGCAGTACTTC.

The chain uses TRBV5-8 and TRBJ2-7; D is undetermined. Germline CDR1 reads SGHTS; CDR2 reads YDEGEE. This CDR3 is 14 amino acids long. V dropped 0 bases and J dropped 2 bases, with 9 bases sitting between them. The CDR3 nucleotides read TGTGCCAGCAGCTTGGGGCAGGTAACCTACGAGCAGTACTTC. Amino acid sequence: CASSLGQVTYEQYF. Together with reference TRBV5-8 and TRBJ2-7, the CDR3 gives the full variable domain: EAGVTQSPTHLIKTRGQQATLRCSPISGHTSVYWYQQALGLGLQFLLWYDEGEERNRGNFPPRFSGRQFPNYSSELNVNALELEDSALYLCASSLGQVTYEQYFGPGTRLTVT.

This chain uses TRBV7-2 with TRBJ2-7; D is possibly TRBD2 (5 bases). Germline lookup yields CDR1 SGHTA and CDR2 FQGNSA. The V gene lost 0 bases and the J gene lost 9 bases, with 15 bases spanning the gap. This CDR3 region has 14 residues. The CDR3 region has the DNA TGTGCCAGCAGCTTAGCGGGCCCTCAGGCGGGGCAGTACTTC. It translates to CASSLAGPQAGQYF.

V and J are TRBV29-1 and TRBJ2-7; TRBD2 matches at 7 bases. The CDR3 loop spans 14 amino acids. Germline V gene lookup returns CDR1 SQVTM and CDR2 ANQGSEA. V dropped 6 bases and J dropped 5; count of bases not matched to a gene: 13. CDR3 DNA sequence: TGCAGCGTGGGGCGTGGCGGGAGAGGTAACGAGCAGTACTTC. This sequence encodes CSVGRGGRGNEQYF.

The chain is built from TRBV13 and TRBJ2-5; the match to TRBD1 covers 8 bases. The germline V gene has CDR1 PRHDT and CDR2 FYEKMQ (reference sequence). The CDR3 is made up of 15 amino acids. The ends lost 0 bases at V and 2 bases at J; junction bases unmatched: 2. CDR3 DNA: TGTGCCAGCAGCTTAGGGGACAGGGCTCAAGAGACCCAGTACTTC. Encoded protein: CASSLGDRAQETQYF.

J is TRBJ1-5 and V is TRBV16, with 7 bases identical to TRBD1. CDR3 length equals 15 residues. Germline assignment: CDR1 KGHSY and CDR2 FQNENV. V shed 5 bases, J shed 0 bases, and the junction held 4 bases outside the gene matches. The CDR3 protein is CASSGTAHSNQPQHF. As DNA, the CDR3 is TGTGCCAGCAGCGGGACAGCGCATAGCAATCAGCCCCAGCATTTT.

The chain recombines TRBV7-2 with TRBJ1-1; possibly TRBD1 for D (5 bases). Germline V CDR1 and CDR2: SGHTA, FQGNSA. The CDR3 extends over 11 amino acids. Trimming took 5 bases from V and 8 from J, leaving 9 bases between them. CDR3: CASSPRTEAFF. The CDR3 coding sequence is TGTGCCAGCAGCCCCCGGACAGAAGCTTTCTTT.